This TCR beta chain was captured in a study of OX40 agonist ivuxolimab in advanced cancers. Per the germline V gene, CDR1 is SGHVS and CDR2 is FQNEAQ. The CDR3 covers 12 residues. V lost 3 bases, J lost 14 bases, and 16 bases lay in between. The method was immunoSEQ multiplex PCR; TCRdb's version includes in-frame clones alone and lacks a portion of them. The table records 96,000 or so clones, around 90% of them present only once. The material was CD4+ or CD8+ T cells sorted from blood, obtained in a trial of the OX40 agonist ivuxolimab. This TCR was sampled from an adult with an advanced solid tumor such as melanoma, head and neck, liver or kidney cancer. The genes are TRBV7-8 and TRBJ1-2, with D unresolved. Here the CDR3 reads CASSLPRTGETF. CDR3 DNA sequence: TGTGCCAGCAGCTTGCCCCGGACCGGGGAGACCTTC.